The 4 T cell receptor beta chains below all came from one sample that was sequenced in a study of early T cells in non-severe SARS-CoV-2 infection. TCRdb processed the 5' RACE reads anew with MiXCR; each CDR3 protein has one entry. Among tens of thousands of distinct CDR3 sequences listed, around 6.8% were seen once. Sequencing was performed on whole blood. The receptors come from an adult who was a healthcare worker with PCR-confirmed SARS-CoV-2 infection or an uninfected control (not recorded which).

In this sample, this clonotype turned up a few times. V usage is TRBV29-1 and J usage is TRBJ2-7, with D possibly being TRBD1 or TRBD2 (5 bases each). The CDR3 extends over 14 amino acids. Deletions cut 7 bases from V and 0 bases from J, with 16 bases between. The germline V gene has CDR1 SQVTM and CDR2 ANQGSEA. This CDR3 is CSANRGPGSYEQYF. The CDR3 DNA reads TGCAGCGCCAATCGGGGCCCAGGCTCCTACGAGCAGTACTTC.

The chain uses TRBV4-1 and TRBJ1-5, with D unresolved. CDR1 is MGHRA, CDR2 YSYEKL, per germline. CDR3 size: 11 residues. The V end lost 9 bases, the J end lost 2 bases, and 5 bases lay between the germline ends. Here the CDR3 reads CAREGNQPQHF. The CDR3 nucleotides read TGCGCCAGAGAGGGCAATCAGCCCCAGCATTTT.

This clonotype came up a few times. The genes are TRBV11-2 and TRBJ1-5; D is perhaps TRBD1 (6 bases). CDR1 SGHAT and CDR2 FQNNGV come from the germline V gene. This CDR3 contains 13 residues. V was shortened by 6 bases and J by 3 bases, with 9 bases between the two germline ends. CDR3 nucleotides: TGTGCCAGCAGTTGGGACATCAATCAGCCCCAGCATTTT. Its translation is CASSWDINQPQHF.

This clonotype was counted ten times or more. In DNA form, the CDR3 reads TGTGCCAGCAGCCCTGGGAACAGGGGATCACCCTACGAGCAGTACTTC. Translation: CASSPGNRGSPYEQYF. The V and J genes are TRBV5-4 and TRBJ2-7; TRBD1 agrees at 7 bases. The ends lost 4 bases at V and 2 bases at J; junction bases unmatched: 12. CDR1 is SGHNT, CDR2 YYREEE, per germline (reference sequence). The CDR3 runs 16 residues.